This T cell receptor (beta chain) was sequenced for a study of CD4 T cells in relation to SARS-CoV-2 and coronaviruses. Study information: After roughly ten days of antigen culture, PBMC TCR beta CDR3s were sequenced.

Generated by immunoSEQ multiplex PCR, the TCRdb table keeps only in-frame clones and is missing some. Among roughly 24,000 clones listed, about 76% were seen once. Unexposed donor CD4+ T cells date from about 2011-2018, before the COVID-19 pandemic. Isolation of CD4+ T cells took place after about eleven days in culture. Testing used SARS-CoV-2 S/N and four cold-coronavirus spikes on unexposed-donor CD4+ T cells, cells permitting. With regard to this clone: Its cognate antigen is unknown.

Source material: CD4+ T cells from PBMCs, cultured in vitro. The TCR was taken from a human donor in good health.

Here the CDR3 reads CASSLTGEEQYF. The CDR3 DNA follows: TGTGCCAGCAGCTTAACAGGGGAAGAGCAGTACTTC. The V gene is TRBV11-3, the J gene TRBJ2-7; 7 bases fit TRBD1. After removal of 2 bases from V and 7 bases from J, the junction contained 2 bases not matched to a gene. From germline, CDR1 is SGHNT and CDR2 YENEEA. The CDR3 is 12 residues long. The whole variable domain, filled in from reference TRBV11-3 and TRBJ2-7, reads EAGVVQSPRYKIIEKKQPVAFWCNPISGHNTLYWYLQNLGQGPELLIRYENEEAVDDSQLPKDRFSAERLKGVDSTLKIQPAELGDSAVYLCASSLTGEEQYFGPGTRLTVT.